Presented here are 17 T cell receptor beta chains from one specimen sequenced in a study of technical replicates of blood from a few donors. Generated by immunoSEQ multiplex PCR, the TCRdb table keeps only in-frame clones and is missing some. The sample has 64,000 or so clones; around 97% are singletons. The material sequenced was T cells isolated from PBMCs. The receptors come from a human donor in good health.

J is TRBJ1-5 and V is TRBV30; D may be TRBD1 (5 bases). V was trimmed by 0 bases and J by 4 bases, leaving 10 bases between them. CDR3 length equals 14 residues. The germline V gene has CDR1 GTSNPN and CDR2 SVGIG (reference sequence). In DNA form, the CDR3 reads TGTGCCTGGAGTGTCCCAGGGCTGAATCAGCCCCAGCATTTT. This codes for CAWSVPGLNQPQHF. Combining the CDR3 with reference TRBV30 and TRBJ1-5 gives the whole variable domain SQTIHQWPATLVQPVGSPLSLECTVEGTSNPNLYWYRQAAGRGLQLLFYSVGIGQISSEVPQNLSASRPQDRQFILSSKKLLLSDSGFYLCAWSVPGLNQPQHFGDGTRLSIL.

The rearrangement joins TRBV4-2 to TRBJ2-5; tentatively, D is TRBD2 (5 bases). CDR1 LGHNA and CDR2 YNFKEQ come from the germline V gene. This CDR3 is built from 13 residues. Between the trimmed V and J ends, which lost 4 bases and 2 bases, there was a span of 8 bases. The CDR3 here is CASSRGLQETQYF. DNA of the CDR3: TGTGCCAGCAGCCGCGGACTTCAAGAGACCCAGTACTTC.

V gene TRBV5-8 combines with J gene TRBJ2-7; 15 bases match TRBD2. The CDR3 loop spans 15 amino acids. The V segment lost 6 bases and the J segment 8 bases; nucleotides outside the gene matches: 9. CDR1 is SGHTS, CDR2 YDEGEE, per germline. The CDR3 sequence: CASNLGLAGGEQQYF. The CDR3 bases are TGTGCCAGCAACCTAGGACTAGCGGGAGGGGAGCAGCAGTACTTC.

The CDR3 spells CAIRLAGNTGELFF. Here the CDR3 DNA reads TGTGCCATCAGACTAGCGGGAAACACCGGGGAGCTGTTTTTT. V gene TRBV19 combines with J gene TRBJ2-2; 11 nucleotides agree with TRBD2. Trimming cost V 10 bases and J 2 bases; bases outside gene matches: 3. The CDR3 is 14 amino acids. The V gene's germline CDR1 is LNHDA and CDR2 SQIVND (reference sequence).

Concerning this clone itself: One end of the junction fails to match germline, which may point to a read error. V is TRBV6-5 and J is TRBJ2-1; 7 bases fit TRBD1. From germline, CDR1 is MNHEY and CDR2 SVGAGI. The CDR3 loop spans 14 amino acids. CDR3 sequence reads: CASSWDSYYSEQFF. DNA for the CDR3: TGTGCCAGCAGTTGGGACAGCTACTACAGTGAGCAGTTCTTC.

V gene TRBV6-1 combines with J gene TRBJ1-4; TRBD1 matches at 7 bases. J lost 3 bases, V lost 1 base, and 5 bases had no gene match. The germline CDR1 and CDR2 sequences are MNHNS and SASEGT. The CDR3 covers 16 residues. The CDR3 here is CASSEGQGRPNEKLFF. The DNA for the CDR3 is TGTGCCAGCAGTGAAGGACAGGGACGACCTAATGAAAAACTGTTTTTT.

The chain has TRBV2 and TRBJ2-7; a weak D match, TRBD1 (5 bases). V lost 3 bases and J lost 4, with 13 bases in between. This CDR3 is 14 amino acids long. CDR1 SNHLY and CDR2 FYNNEI come from the germline V gene. The DNA of the CDR3 is TGTGCCAGCAGTGACTCCAGGGCACAATACGAGCAGTACTTC. It is translated as CASSDSRAQYEQYF.

The chain uses TRBV5-1 and TRBJ2-7, with TRBD2 matching 10 bases. V shed 4 bases and J 2 bases; nucleotides not matched to a gene: 9. The CDR3 loop spans 16 amino acids. Germline V CDR1 and CDR2: SGHRS, YFSETQ. CDR3 residues: CASSEGLASETYEQYF. The CDR3 DNA is TGCGCCAGCAGCGAGGGACTAGCGTCTGAAACCTACGAGCAGTACTTC.

The CDR3 sequence: CASRGAGSDTQYF. The CDR3 DNA is TGTGCCAGCAGAGGGGCAGGGTCAGATACGCAGTATTTT. This sequence joins TRBV28 and TRBJ2-3, with D possibly being TRBD1 (5 bases). This CDR3 contains 13 residues. The V end lost 6 bases, the J end lost 4 bases, and 11 bases lay between the germline ends. The V gene's germline CDR1 is MDHEN and CDR2 SYDVKM. The full variable domain, in which reference TRBV28 and TRBJ2-3 provide the parts outside the CDR3, is DVKVTQSSRYLVKRTGEKVFLECVQDMDHENMFWYRQDPGLGLRLIYFSYDVKMKEKGDIPEGYSVSREKKERFSLILESASTNQTSMYLCASRGAGSDTQYFGPGTRLTVL.

V usage is TRBV5-6 and J usage is TRBJ2-1; 11 bases agree with TRBD2. With 2 bases clipped from V and 2 bases from J, the junction kept 6 bases outside the gene matches. Germline V CDR1 and CDR2: SGHDT, YYEEEE. The CDR3 loop spans 17 amino acids. CDR3 in amino acids: CASSLTTSGGAYNEQFF. The CDR3 DNA reads as TGTGCCAGCAGCTTAACTACTAGCGGGGGCGCCTACAATGAGCAGTTCTTC.

This chain uses TRBV19 with TRBJ2-2; TRBD1 matches 10 bases. Looked up from germline, CDR1 is LNHDA and CDR2 is SQIVND (reference sequence). V was clipped by 5 bases and J by 3 bases; unmatched bases: 0. This CDR3 has 14 residues. The DNA for the CDR3 is TGTGCCAGTAGTGACAGGGGGCACACCGGGGAGCTGTTTTTT. Amino acids: CASSDRGHTGELFF.

The CDR3 protein is CASSLALWGATNEKLFF. The DNA for the CDR3 is TGTGCCAGCAGCTTAGCTTTGTGGGGAGCAACTAATGAAAAACTGTTTTTT. The chain employs TRBV7-9 and TRBJ1-4; no firm D call. CDR1 and CDR2 (germline): SEHNR, FQNEAQ (reference sequence). The CDR3 loop spans 17 amino acids. V shed 0 bases and J shed 0 bases, with 11 bases lying between them.

The V and J genes are TRBV2 and TRBJ2-5; D might be TRBD2 (6 bases). This CDR3 comprises 13 residues. Trimming left V 4 bases short and J 5 bases short, with 11 bases between. CDR1 is SNHLY and CDR2 is FYNNEI in the germline V gene. Here the CDR3 reads CASSAGGLETQYF. Written as DNA, the CDR3 is TGTGCCAGCAGTGCCGGAGGGTTGGAGACCCAGTACTTC.

This chain joins TRBV4-1 and TRBJ2-7; 8 bases map to TRBD2. The CDR3 has 15 amino acids. V gave up 0 bases and J gave up 6 bases; unmatched junction bases: 7. The germline CDR1 and CDR2 sequences are MGHRA and YSYEKL. The CDR3 is CASSQDQGGGREQYF. The CDR3 region has the DNA TGCGCCAGCAGCCAAGACCAGGGCGGGGGGCGCGAGCAGTACTTC.

The chain carries TRBV5-1 and TRBJ2-3, with TRBD2 as a possible D gene (6 bases). V was clipped by 4 bases and J by 0 bases, with 12 bases between them. Germline assignment: CDR1 SGHRS and CDR2 YFSETQ. CDR3 length: 15 residues. Here the CDR3 DNA reads TGCGCCAGCAGCCCCCTAGCGACTAGCACAGATACGCAGTATTTT. Translation: CASSPLATSTDTQYF.

The gene calls are TRBV7-9 and TRBJ1-2, with TRBD1 as a possible D gene (5 bases). The germline V gene encodes CDR1 SEHNR and CDR2 FQNEAQ (reference sequence). This CDR3 has 17 amino acids. Trimming took off 4 bases at V and 3 bases at J, with 21 bases between the two ends. The DNA of the CDR3 is TGTGCCAGCAGCTCAATACGACAGAACAATCTCGACTATGGCTACACCTTC. It yields the protein CASSSIRQNNLDYGYTF.

This clone was recorded once. This rearrangement joins TRBV7-2 to TRBJ2-3; maybe TRBD2 (6 bases). CDR3 length equals 13 residues. Germline V gene lookup returns CDR1 SGHTA and CDR2 FQGNSA. Trimming took off 3 bases at V and 12 bases at J, with 16 bases between the two ends. The CDR3 here is CASSFGDGRPQYF. The CDR3, as DNA: TGTGCCAGCAGCTTCGGAGACGGGAGACCTCAGTATTTT. The whole variable domain, remainder taken from reference TRBV7-2 and TRBJ2-3, is GAGVSQSPSNKVTEKGKDVELRCDPISGHTALYWYRQSLGQGLEFLIYFQGNSAPDKSGLPSDRFSAERTGGSVSTLTIQRTQQEDSAVYLCASSFGDGRPQYFGPGTRLTVL.